This paragraph reports one TCR beta chain. The sample belongs to a study of tumour-infiltrating T cells in Burkitt lymphoma. At the level of the study: Repertoire clonality predicted overall and progression-free survival.

Method: immunoSEQ multiplex PCR; TCRdb's copy keeps in-frame clones and lacks some. The table shows about 14,000 clones, with over 30% occurring only once. This CDR3 is 15 amino acids long. The V end lost 3 bases, the J end lost 0 bases, and 9 bases lay between the germline ends. Germline-derived CDR1 and CDR2 are SEHNR and FQNEAQ (reference sequence). The chain combines TRBV7-9 with TRBJ1-3; D is ambiguous. Sequencing used tumor tissue. This TCR was recovered from a human donor with diffuse large B-cell lymphoma. The CDR3 here is CASSFWADSGNTIYF. CDR3 DNA: TGTGCCAGCAGCTTTTGGGCCGACTCTGGAAACACCATATATTTT.